Shown below are 29 T cell receptor beta chains from a single sample sequenced in a study of cytomegalovirus exposure and HLA in healthy donors. Primers: 60 Vbeta forward and 13 Jbeta reverse. Libraries were prepared by immunoSEQ multiplex PCR; TCRdb keeps only in-frame clonotypes and omits some of them. The data show 120,000 or so clones, and the top ten clones hold more than 3%. The source material was PBMCs. The receptors here all came from a man younger than 35 in good health and CMV-seronegative.

The V call is TRBV18, the J call TRBJ1-1; the D is unclear. Germline loops: CDR1 KGHSH, CDR2 LQKENI. The V end lost 2 bases, the J end lost 4 bases, and 14 bases lay between the germline ends. This CDR3 is built from 15 residues. In DNA form, the CDR3 reads TGTGCCAGCTCACCAATTTCCGGGTATGGCACTGAAGCTTTCTTT. This sequence encodes CASSPISGYGTEAFF.

This chain uses TRBV2 with TRBJ1-5; no clear D. Trimming removed 2 bases at V and 3 bases at J, with 8 bases between. This CDR3 comprises 14 residues. CDR1 SNHLY and CDR2 FYNNEI come from the germline V gene. CDR3 loop: CASSESGSNQPQHF. The DNA for the CDR3 is TGTGCCAGCAGTGAATCCGGTTCCAATCAGCCCCAGCATTTT.

V is TRBV6-1 and J is TRBJ1-1; 8 bases match TRBD1. Germline-derived CDR1 and CDR2 are MNHNS and SASEGT. The CDR3 is 14 residues long. The ends lost 6 bases at V and 3 bases at J; junction bases unmatched: 6. CDR3: CASSRQGKDTEAFF. The CDR3 DNA reads as TGTGCCAGCAGCCGACAGGGGAAGGACACTGAAGCTTTCTTT.

This chain connects TRBV5-1 to TRBJ1-1; the match to TRBD1 covers 8 bases. The trim removed 0 bases at V and 2 bases at J, leaving 3 bases unmatched. This CDR3 spans 15 amino acids. Germline-derived CDR1 and CDR2 are SGHRS and YFSETQ. The CDR3 DNA is TGCGCCAGCAGCTTGGCGGACAGGGATAACACTGAAGCTTTCTTT. The encoded protein is CASSLADRDNTEAFF.

The chain joins TRBV6-1 to TRBJ1-5, with 9 bases matching TRBD1. The CDR3 contains 14 residues. Trimming at V came to 3 bases and at J to 6 bases, leaving 3 bases not matched to a gene. Germline assignment: CDR1 MNHNS and CDR2 SASEGT. This CDR3 is CASSEGQGGQPQHF. In DNA, the CDR3 is TGTGCCAGCAGTGAGGGACAGGGCGGTCAGCCCCAGCATTTT.

The chain is built from TRBV4-1 and TRBJ2-5; 7 bases align to TRBD1. The germline V gene has CDR1 MGHRA and CDR2 YSYEKL. There are 14 residues in the CDR3. The J segment lost 7 bases and the V segment lost 3 bases, leaving 8 bases of the junction unmatched. CDR3 coding DNA: TGCGCCAGCAGCCAGACAGGGCTACCAGCGACCCAGTACTTC. Its protein product is CASSQTGLPATQYF.

The chain combines TRBV7-9 with TRBJ2-7, with 8 bases fitting TRBD1. The germline V gene has CDR1 SEHNR and CDR2 FQNEAQ (reference sequence). The CDR3 runs 16 residues. The V segment lost 4 bases and the J segment 1 base; nucleotides outside the gene matches: 9. The chain's CDR3 is CASSSNQGASSYEQYF. The CDR3 bases are TGTGCCAGCAGCTCGAACCAGGGGGCCAGTTCCTACGAGCAGTACTTC.

The chain employs TRBV7-9 and TRBJ2-3; perhaps TRBD1 as D (5 bases). Per the germline V gene, CDR1 is SEHNR and CDR2 is FQNEAQ (reference sequence). CDR3 size: 15 residues. Trimming took 2 bases from V and 2 from J, leaving 11 bases between them. CDR3 DNA sequence: TGTGCCAGCAGCTTATGGGGCCTCTACACAGATACGCAGTATTTT. Translated, it gives CASSLWGLYTDTQYF.

The chain recombines TRBV5-1 with TRBJ1-5, with 10 bases aligning to TRBD1. The length of the CDR3 is 16 residues. Trimming at V came to 10 bases and at J to 2 bases, leaving 12 bases not matched to a gene. Germline V gives CDR1 SGHRS, CDR2 YFSETQ. CDR3 region: CAQRDRGRNGNQPQHF. The CDR3 nucleotides are TGCGCCCAGAGGGACAGGGGTCGGAATGGCAATCAGCCCCAGCATTTT.

J is TRBJ2-7 and V is TRBV29-1; 9 bases align to TRBD2. Germline CDR1 SQVTM, CDR2 ANQGSEA. The CDR3 covers 14 residues. The V and J ends lost 1 base and 4 bases, in that order; junction bases with no gene match: 5. The CDR3 bases are TGCAGCGTTGAAGGACTAGCGGAAGATTACGAGCAGTACTTC. This sequence encodes CSVEGLAEDYEQYF.

The chain couples TRBV7-6 to TRBJ2-1; 7 bases align to TRBD2. Trimming took 2 bases from V and 2 from J; bases not matched to a gene: 6. Germline CDR1 is SGHVS and CDR2 is FNYEAQ. This CDR3 spans 16 amino acids. The CDR3 DNA follows: TGTGCCAGCAGCTTATCTAGCGGCCGCCCCTACAATGAGCAGTTCTTC. Protein sequence: CASSLSSGRPYNEQFF.

The chain joins TRBV4-1 to TRBJ2-7; possibly TRBD1 for D (5 bases). The germline CDR1 and CDR2 sequences are MGHRA and YSYEKL. Trimming left V 4 bases short and J 2 bases short, with 15 bases between. The CDR3 extends over 15 amino acids. CDR3 in DNA: TGCGCCAGCAGCCGACCGCAGGGTGGCACCTACGAGCAGTACTTC. As protein: CASSRPQGGTYEQYF.

The chain joins TRBV6-5 to TRBJ2-5; 10 bases align to TRBD1. The J call is in doubt because the DNA end fits TRBJ2-7 better. The germline V gene has CDR1 MNHEY and CDR2 SVGAGI. The CDR3 has 15 residues. CDR3: CASRSDRGAPYEQYF. DNA of the CDR3: TGTGCCAGCAGGTCGGACAGGGGGGCCCCCTACGAGCAGTACTTC.

The genes are TRBV6-1 and TRBJ1-3; D might be TRBD1 (6 bases). The CDR3 covers 15 residues. The germline V gene encodes CDR1 MNHNS and CDR2 SASEGT. The germline V and J ends were trimmed by 6 bases and 2 bases, with 14 bases remaining between them. The CDR3 DNA sequence: TGTGCCAGCAGCCACAGGGAAGGCCCTGGAAACACCATATATTTT. Its protein product is CASSHREGPGNTIYF.

V and J are TRBV7-9 and TRBJ1-2; no definite D call. CDR3 length: 15 residues. The ends were cut back, 5 bases at V and 0 bases at J, with 13 bases in the middle. CDR1 and CDR2 from the germline V gene are SEHNR and FQNEAQ (reference sequence). Written as DNA, the CDR3 is TGTGCCAGCAGCCTTACAGTGACGGCTAACTATGGCTACACCTTC. This codes for CASSLTVTANYGYTF.

The V call is TRBV7-8, the J call TRBJ1-3, with D maybe TRBD1 (5 bases). CDR3 length equals 14 residues. CDR1 is SGHVS and CDR2 is FQNEAQ in the germline V gene. Trimming took off 7 bases at V and 6 bases at J, with 16 bases between the two ends. This CDR3 is CASKRRGTANTIYF. The CDR3 region has the DNA TGTGCCAGCAAGAGGCGGGGGACGGCAAACACCATATATTTT.

The J gene is TRBJ2-6, the V gene TRBV19; no clear D. There are 15 residues in the CDR3. Germline CDR1 is LNHDA and CDR2 is SQIVND (reference sequence). V lost 3 bases and J lost 4, with 10 bases in between. The CDR3 protein is CASSIGVVGANVLTF. CDR3 bases: TGTGCCAGTAGTATTGGAGTTGTGGGGGCCAACGTCCTGACTTTC.

The chain links TRBV7-9 to TRBJ1-1; TRBD1 is a possible D gene (5 bases). Germline V CDR1 and CDR2: SEHNR, FQNEAQ (reference sequence). This CDR3 spans 13 amino acids. Trimming stripped 5 bases from V and 6 bases from J, with 13 bases between. The CDR3 DNA reads TGTGCCAGCAGCCCGGGGGGGTCCCCTGAAGCTTTCTTT. As protein: CASSPGGSPEAFF.

The V gene is TRBV25-1, the J gene TRBJ2-5; perhaps TRBD1 as D (6 bases). V dropped 4 bases and J dropped 2 bases, with 8 bases sitting between them. This CDR3 comprises 13 residues. CDR1 and CDR2 from the germline V gene are MGHDK and SYGVNS. The CDR3 is CASSVDRQETQYF. The CDR3 nucleotides read TGTGCCAGCAGTGTCGACAGGCAAGAGACCCAGTACTTC. Full variable domain (outside the CDR3, taken from reference TRBV25-1 and TRBJ2-5): EADIYQTPRYLVIGTGKKITLECSQTMGHDKMYWYQQDPGMELHLIHYSYGVNSTEKGDLSSESTVSRIRTEHFPLTLESARPSHTSQYLCASSVDRQETQYFGPGTRLLVL.

The CDR3 spells CASSSGQFYEQYF. The DNA of the CDR3 is TGTGCCAGTAGTTCGGGACAGTTCTACGAGCAGTACTTC. The J gene is TRBJ2-7, the V gene TRBV19, with 7 bases aligning to TRBD1. CDR3 size: 13 residues. The trim removed 5 bases at V and 3 bases at J, leaving 4 bases unmatched. Per the germline V gene, CDR1 is LNHDA and CDR2 is SQIVND (reference sequence).

The chain has TRBV7-9 and TRBJ2-1, with D hard to call. V was cut by 6 bases and J by 4 bases, with 7 bases left in between. The CDR3 extends over 12 amino acids. Per germline, CDR1 SEHNR and CDR2 FQNEAQ (reference sequence). Here the CDR3 reads CASSPNYNEQFF. CDR3 sequence (DNA): TGTGCCAGCAGTCCCAATTACAATGAGCAGTTCTTC.

V gene TRBV7-3 combines with J gene TRBJ2-2; the match to TRBD1 covers 9 bases. The CDR3 consists of 15 residues. J was trimmed by 5 bases and V by 8 bases; bases with no gene match: 9. Germline V gives CDR1 SGHTA, CDR2 FQGTGA. The CDR3 region is CASGPGTGRTGELFF. The DNA for the CDR3 is TGTGCCAGCGGCCCCGGGACAGGGAGAACCGGGGAGCTGTTTTTT.

The chain is built from TRBV27 and TRBJ2-7; a weak D match, TRBD1 (5 bases). The CDR3 length is 11 residues. V gave up 8 bases and J gave up 6 bases, with 11 bases separating them. From germline, CDR1 is MNHEY and CDR2 SMNVEV (reference sequence). The CDR3 DNA reads as TGTGCCAGCCAAACTGGGGCCGAGCAGTACTTC. It translates to CASQTGAEQYF.

The chain recombines TRBV7-2 with TRBJ2-1; 9 bases match TRBD1. Per the germline V gene, CDR1 is SGHTA and CDR2 is FQGNSA. Trimming took 5 bases from V and 4 from J; bases not matched to a gene: 6. This CDR3 has 15 amino acids. The CDR3 reads CASSTWDREYNEQFF. CDR3 in DNA: TGTGCCAGCAGCACCTGGGACAGGGAGTACAATGAGCAGTTCTTC.

The chain uses TRBV7-9 and TRBJ2-3; D unclear. The CDR3 extends over 14 amino acids. The germline V and J ends were trimmed by 1 base and 2 bases, with 7 bases remaining between them. The V gene's germline CDR1 is SEHNR and CDR2 FQNEAQ (reference sequence). CDR3 sequence (DNA): TGTGCCAGCAGCTTAGTTCTCCCCACAGATACGCAGTATTTT. The encoded protein is CASSLVLPTDTQYF.

The V call is TRBV9, the J call TRBJ2-3; D remains ambiguous. The CDR3 is made up of 12 amino acids. The germline gives CDR1 SGDLS, CDR2 YYNGEE. Trimming stripped 4 bases from V and 4 bases from J, with 7 bases between. Written as DNA, the CDR3 is TGTGCCAGCAGCATTAGTTCAGATACGCAGTATTTT. Translating it yields CASSISSDTQYF.

V and J are TRBV15 and TRBJ1-1, with 9 nucleotides matching TRBD1. CDR1 is LNHNV and CDR2 is YYDKDF in the germline V gene (reference sequence). This CDR3 is 16 amino acids long. With 1 base clipped from V and 2 bases from J, the junction kept 5 bases outside the gene matches. The CDR3 reads CATSRGTGVVNTEAFF. DNA of the CDR3: TGTGCCACCAGCAGAGGGACAGGGGTAGTAAACACTGAAGCTTTCTTT.

The gene calls are TRBV28 and TRBJ1-2; a possible D gene is TRBD1 (5 bases). This CDR3 comprises 16 residues. CDR1 is MDHEN, CDR2 SYDVKM, per germline. Trimming left V 4 bases short and J 4 bases short, with 19 bases between. The CDR3 is CASSYGHPGGIYGYTF. CDR3 coding DNA: TGTGCCAGCAGTTATGGACACCCGGGGGGAATCTATGGCTACACCTTC.

The rearrangement uses TRBV28 and TRBJ2-1, with TRBD2 matching over 12 bases. J lost 2 bases, V lost 2 bases, and 1 base had no gene match. CDR3 length: 16 amino acids. Germline assignment: CDR1 MDHEN and CDR2 SYDVKM. The CDR3 DNA follows: TGTGCCAGCAGTTTAGCTAGCGGGAGGGCCTACAATGAGCAGTTCTTC. Its protein is CASSLASGRAYNEQFF. Drawing the rest from reference TRBV28 and TRBJ2-1, the complete variable domain is DVKVTQSSRYLVKRTGEKVFLECVQDMDHENMFWYRQDPGLGLRLIYFSYDVKMKEKGDIPEGYSVSREKKERFSLILESASTNQTSMYLCASSLASGRAYNEQFFGPGTRLTVL.